Each of the 21 T cell receptor beta chains below was sequenced from the same sample in a study of blood T cell repertoires in COVID-19. The method was immunoSEQ multiplex PCR; TCRdb's version includes in-frame clones alone and lacks a portion of them. Of 250,000 to 400,000 clones in the sample, under 90% were seen once. Sequencing was performed on peripheral blood. The receptors were gathered from a woman between 25 and 40 years old with COVID-19, enrolled during active disease.

With regard to this clone: Different DNA sequences within this sample yield the same CDR3. The chain combines TRBV7-8 with TRBJ1-6, with 7 bases matching TRBD1. This CDR3 is built from 15 residues. Trimming took 2 bases from V and 6 from J; bases not matched to a gene: 4. CDR1 and CDR2 from the germline V gene are SGHVS and FQNEAQ. The CDR3 here is CASSLRTGANSPLHF. The CDR3 DNA reads TGTGCCAGCAGCTTACGCACAGGGGCTAATTCACCCCTCCACTTT.

The chain uses TRBV30 and TRBJ1-2; 8 nucleotides match TRBD1. The CDR3 length is 14 residues. Germline V gives CDR1 GTSNPN, CDR2 SVGIG (reference sequence). The trim removed 0 bases at V and 7 bases at J, leaving 7 bases unmatched. CDR3 protein: CAWSVRATGVGYTF. CDR3 bases: TGTGCCTGGAGTGTAAGGGCGACAGGGGTTGGCTACACCTTC.

The chain has TRBV29-1 and TRBJ2-3, with 8 bases that match TRBD2. V was clipped by 4 bases and J by 6 bases; unmatched bases: 12. The germline CDR1 and CDR2 sequences are SQVTM and ANQGSEA. The CDR3 is 15 residues long. CDR3 residues: CSVVGSGSKDDTQYF. The CDR3 DNA reads as TGCAGCGTTGTAGGAAGCGGGAGTAAAGACGATACGCAGTATTTT.

The sample holds a few counts of this clone. The genes are TRBV28 and TRBJ2-1; D is perhaps TRBD1 (5 bases). The CDR3 is 18 residues long. CDR1 is MDHEN, CDR2 SYDVKM, per germline. V dropped 1 base and J dropped 3 bases, with 19 bases sitting between them. Written as DNA, the CDR3 is TGTGCCAGCAGTTTATTTGGTATGGGGCTCCTAAGCTACAATGAGCAGTTCTTC. Its translation: CASSLFGMGLLSYNEQFF.

This clone was recorded only once. The chain links TRBV5-5 to TRBJ1-6; TRBD1 agrees at 8 bases. V shed 0 bases, J shed 10 bases, and the junction held 6 bases outside the gene matches. This CDR3 comprises 15 residues. Germline lookup yields CDR1 SGHKS and CDR2 YYEKEE (reference sequence). CDR3 sequence: CASSLANRGESPLHF. Here the CDR3 DNA reads TGTGCCAGCAGCTTGGCCAACAGGGGGGAATCACCCCTCCACTTT.

A remark on this clone: At one of its ends the junction is not consistent with the germline gene, which may arise from a read error. This rearrangement joins TRBV6-1 to TRBJ1-1; D ambiguous. This CDR3 has 11 amino acids. The germline CDR1 and CDR2 sequences are MNHNS and SASEGT. The CDR3 sequence is CASSDRTGAFF. CDR3 bases: TGTGCCAGCAGTGATCGAACTGGAGCTTTCTTT.

The genes are TRBV12-3 or TRBV12-4 and TRBJ1-1, with a tentative D call TRBD1 (6 bases). V was shortened by 4 bases and J by 6 bases, with 9 bases between the two germline ends. The CDR3 runs to 12 residues. Here the CDR3 DNA reads TGTGCCAGCAGTTGGGACACAGCTGAAGCTTTCTTT. Translating gives CASSWDTAEAFF.

The rearrangement joins TRBV4-1 to TRBJ1-2; 7 bases are shared with TRBD1. Trimming at V came to 2 bases and at J to 1 base, leaving 1 base not matched to a gene. Germline V gives CDR1 MGHRA, CDR2 YSYEKL. This CDR3 is built from 14 residues. Here the CDR3 reads CASSQHRGNYGYTF. In nucleotides, the CDR3 is TGCGCCAGCAGCCAACACAGGGGTAACTATGGCTACACCTTC.

The chain uses TRBV19 and TRBJ2-1; 8 bases agree with TRBD2. V lost 4 bases to trimming and J lost 2 bases; unmatched junction nucleotides: 16. Per germline, CDR1 LNHDA and CDR2 SQIVND (reference sequence). The CDR3 loop spans 19 amino acids. The CDR3: CASSKEGLAGLGAYNEQFF. The CDR3 coding sequence is TGTGCCAGTAGTAAGGAAGGGCTAGCGGGCCTGGGGGCCTACAATGAGCAGTTCTTC.

The chain uses TRBV3-1 (or the pseudogene TRBV3-2) and TRBJ2-2; tentative D call: TRBD2 (6 bases). Looked up from germline, CDR1 is LGHDT and CDR2 is YNNKEL (reference sequence). V shed 6 bases and J shed 5 bases, with 19 bases lying between them. The CDR3 has 16 residues. The CDR3 region is CASSPPVGGNTGELFF. The CDR3 DNA follows: TGTGCCAGCAGTCCTCCCGTCGGGGGTAATACCGGGGAGCTGTTTTTT.

V usage is TRBV6-6 and J usage is TRBJ2-7; 8 bases map to TRBD1. The V segment lost 5 bases and the J segment 6 bases; nucleotides outside the gene matches: 12. The CDR3 spans 15 residues. Germline CDR1 and CDR2: MNHNY and SVGAGI (reference sequence). CDR3 nucleotides: TGTGCCAGCAGTATCGACAGGGGCCCTGGGGGCGAGCAGTACTTC. Its translation: CASSIDRGPGGEQYF.

This chain joins TRBV5-4 and TRBJ2-7, with 9 bases aligning to TRBD1. With V trimmed by 4 bases and J by 3 bases, 5 bases remained unmatched. The length of the CDR3 is 14 residues. CDR1 SGHNT and CDR2 YYREEE come from the germline V gene (reference sequence). CDR3 region: CASSPRGQGYEQYF. CDR3 bases: TGTGCCAGCAGCCCTAGGGGACAGGGCTACGAGCAGTACTTC.

The genes are TRBV11-3 and TRBJ2-1; D uncertain. From germline, CDR1 is SGHNT and CDR2 YENEEA. Trimming removed 3 bases at V and 8 bases at J, with 14 bases between. The CDR3 sequence is 14 residues long. CDR3 coding DNA: TGTGCCAGCAGCTTTTCCGCAGGTAGTCATGAGCAGTTCTTC. It translates to CASSFSAGSHEQFF.

V usage is TRBV2 and J usage is TRBJ2-1; TRBD2 matches 8 bases. The CDR3 covers 17 residues. The germline V gene has CDR1 SNHLY and CDR2 FYNNEI. The V gene end was trimmed by 6 bases and the J gene end by 0 bases; junction bases not matched to a gene: 10. CDR3 coding DNA: TGTGCCAGCAGCGCCTTGACTAGCGTAAGCTCCTACAATGAGCAGTTCTTC. This gives the protein CASSALTSVSSYNEQFF.

CDR3 sequence (DNA): TGTGCCAGCAGTGCGCGGGTTCTATTCTACGAGCAGTACTTC. Translation: CASSARVLFYEQYF. The chain employs TRBV2 and TRBJ2-7; D is perhaps TRBD2 (5 bases). CDR3 length equals 14 residues. Trimming left V 4 bases short and J 3 bases short, with 13 bases between. Germline lookup yields CDR1 SNHLY and CDR2 FYNNEI.

The chain links TRBV5-1 to TRBJ2-5, with 8 bases matching TRBD1. The CDR3 covers 15 residues. From germline, CDR1 is SGHRS and CDR2 YFSETQ. V shed 0 bases and J 3 bases; nucleotides not matched to a gene: 4. The CDR3 loop reads CASSLGAGGEETQYF. CDR3 DNA: TGCGCCAGCAGCTTGGGGGCAGGGGGCGAAGAGACCCAGTACTTC.

This clone was detected only a few times. This sequence joins TRBV6-1 and TRBJ1-1, with a weak D call TRBD1 (6 bases). V was shortened by 3 bases and J by 1 base, with 15 bases between the two germline ends. The length of the CDR3 is 16 residues. Germline assignment: CDR1 MNHNS and CDR2 SASEGT. The CDR3 loop is CASSDAGGRGNTEAFF. CDR3 DNA: TGTGCCAGCAGTGACGCGGGGGGCCGAGGGAACACTGAAGCTTTCTTT.

The V and J genes are TRBV18 and TRBJ1-3, with TRBD1 identical over 7 bases. Germline CDR1 and CDR2: KGHSH and LQKENI. V was pared by 5 bases and J by 1 base, with 2 bases of the junction left unmatched. CDR3 size: 14 residues. As DNA, the CDR3 is TGTGCCAGCTCAACGGGACAGTCTGGAAACACCATATATTTT. This sequence encodes CASSTGQSGNTIYF.

This clone was seen a few times. The V and J genes are TRBV7-9 and TRBJ1-6; D uncertain. Germline-derived CDR1 and CDR2 are SEHNR and FQNEAQ (reference sequence). This CDR3 is built from 15 residues. The V end lost 5 bases, the J end lost 0 bases, and 8 bases lay between the germline ends. The CDR3 loop reads CASSPRSSYNSPLHF. DNA of the CDR3: TGTGCCAGCAGCCCCCGCAGCTCCTATAATTCACCCCTCCACTTT. The entire variable domain, with the rest obtained from reference TRBV7-9 and TRBJ1-6, is as follows: DTGVSQNPRHKITKRGQNVTFRCDPISEHNRLYWYRQTLGQGPEFLTYFQNEAQLEKSRLLSDRFSAERPKGSFSTLEIQRTEQGDSAMYLCASSPRSSYNSPLHFGNGTRLTVT.

The rearrangement uses TRBV2 and TRBJ1-1; D is possibly TRBD1 (6 bases). The CDR3 covers 15 residues. Trimming stripped 5 bases from V and 1 base from J, with 14 bases between. CDR1 is SNHLY, CDR2 FYNNEI, per germline. CDR3 sequence (DNA): TGTGCCAGCAGTATCAATCTGGGGGCGAACACTGAAGCTTTCTTT. Its translation is CASSINLGANTEAFF.

V is TRBV19 and J is TRBJ2-3; 8 nucleotides align to TRBD1. This CDR3 contains 17 residues. Germline V CDR1 and CDR2: LNHDA, SQIVND (reference sequence). The V segment lost 5 bases and the J segment 3 bases; nucleotides outside the gene matches: 13. The CDR3 bases are TGTGCCAGTAGTGCCTCGGACAGGGTCTTTAATACAGATACGCAGTATTTT. Translating it yields CASSASDRVFNTDTQYF.